The clone carrying this T cell receptor (beta chain) was detected many times. Its antigen is unidentified. The source of the sample is a study of T cells in Graves' hyperthyroidism and ophthalmopathy. Study outcomes and limitations: Using 13 V-J features, a model discriminated ophthalmopathy from stable hyperthyroidism. Ophthalmopathy was identified by the model a median about 6 months ahead of onset.

The CDR3 has 14 residues. V gave up 4 bases and J gave up 2 bases, with 12 bases separating them. Germline CDR1 is SGHAT and CDR2 is FQNNGV. Diagnosing involved the use of clinical symptoms, serum thyroxine and TRAb, thyroid ultrasound and orbital computed tomography. PBMCs were obtained from about 9.9 ml fresh peripheral blood. Researchers took RNA transcripts and amplified the TCR beta CDR3 regions from them. The TCR CDR3 first-round RT-PCR relied on the HTBI primer set. TCRdb itself ran the multiplex PCR reads through MiXCR, one entry per CDR3 protein. The repertoire holds about 360,000 distinct CDR3 sequences, with roughly 13% as singletons.

Source material: blood. The chain uses TRBV11-2 and TRBJ2-7; D gene ambiguous. The receptor was isolated from a woman between 18 and 30 years old with Graves' hyperthyroidism. The CDR3 is CASSSPAGPYEQYF. Written as DNA, the CDR3 is TGTGCCAGCAGCTCCCCGGCTGGCCCCTACGAGCAGTACTTC.